This TCR beta chain is drawn from a study of neurological immune-mediated disorders. On the study more broadly: The study included approximately 34 multiple sclerosis patients, about 30 relapsing-remitting and 3 secondary progressive. Study-wide findings and caveats: Patients with HTLV-1-associated myelopathy had the highest level of TCR clonal expansion, whereas patients with multiple sclerosis had the lowest level, falling beneath the level found in healthy controls.

Template-switch 5'RACE cDNA synthesis added a 10-nucleotide unique molecular identifier. Every sequencing run generated in excess of 180 million TCR-beta sequences. These sequences covered 15-18 subjects. TCRdb passed the 5' RACE reads through MiXCR, listing each CDR3 protein once. This sample has 20,000 to 30,000 distinct CDR3 sequences; about 2.5% occur once, and the top ten carry 2.3%. CDR1 and CDR2 from the germline V gene are SGHDT and YYEEEE. V dropped 4 bases and J dropped 6; count of bases not matched to a gene: 9. The CDR3 sequence is 16 residues long. This clonotype was seen at least ten times. The antigen is unknown.

The V and J genes are TRBV5-6 and TRBJ1-4, with 10 positions matching TRBD1. Input material: PBMCs. This TCR was sampled from a woman aged 50 to 60 with multiple sclerosis. CDR3 coding DNA: TGTGCCAGCAGCCACTTTGCCGGGACAGGGGATGAAAAACTGTTTTTT. Translated, it gives CASSHFAGTGDEKLFF.